A single sample is the source of the 27 T cell receptor beta chains below, sequenced in a study of naive and memory T cell subsets (dated by TCRdb to the late 2010s). Library generation was performed with UMI-ligation and nested PCR. The sequencing machine was an Illumina MiSeq. The beta constant-region primer consisted of an equimolar mixture of two oligonucleotides that together covered TRBC1 and TRBC2. Through fastp at Q25 and MiXCR, TCRdb rebuilt clones from the public reads, retaining in-frame beta chains. Rows matching on CDR3 protein sequence are summarized as one entry with the most common DNA and genes. The sample table shows roughly 91,000 distinct CDR3 sequences, and around 13% are seen once. Roughly 0.9% of the sample comes from the top ten. Sample: central memory CD4+ T cells from blood. This specimen's cell subset or site label, per the study, means: central memory, CD45RA- CD27+. The receptors derive from a human donor in good health.

The V and J genes are TRBV20-1 and TRBJ2-5; D remains unclear. Trimming removed 5 bases at V and 2 bases at J, with 6 bases between. The CDR3 contains 11 residues. Germline assignment: CDR1 DFQATT and CDR2 SNEGSKA (reference sequence). The CDR3 DNA reads TGCAGTGCTTGTGCTCAAGAGACCCAGTACTTC. Its translation: CSACAQETQYF.

The chain is built from TRBV7-2 and TRBJ2-3; weak D call: TRBD1 (5 bases). Trimming pared 3 bases from V and 14 bases from J, leaving 15 bases between. The CDR3 spans 12 residues. In germline, CDR1 is SGHTA, CDR2 FQGNSA. CDR3 in DNA: TGTGCCAGCAGCTTGCTCGACAGTCGTGCGTATTTT. It specifies CASSLLDSRAYF.

There are many counts of this clonotype. The chain couples TRBV29-1 to TRBJ2-1; 12 nucleotides line up with TRBD1. CDR1 and CDR2 from the germline V gene are SQVTM and ANQGSEA. J gave up 15 bases and V 7 bases, and 13 bases lay outside the gene matches. This CDR3 has 13 residues. CDR3 coding DNA: TGCAGCGGGATGGGACAGGGGGCGAGCCACGGGTTCTTC. Translation: CSGMGQGASHGFF.

Only a few counts were recorded for this clonotype. The chain has TRBV7-2 and TRBJ2-7; 8 bases match TRBD1. The CDR3 extends over 13 amino acids. CDR1 SGHTA and CDR2 FQGNSA come from the germline V gene. V shed 5 bases, J shed 3 bases, and the junction held 3 bases outside the gene matches. CDR3 sequence: CASSKGQDYEQYF. CDR3 in DNA: TGTGCCAGCAGCAAGGGACAGGACTACGAGCAGTACTTC.

This clonotype was seen a few times. The chain links TRBV4-3 to TRBJ1-2; maybe TRBD1 (5 bases). The CDR3 loop spans 15 amino acids. Germline loops: CDR1 LGHNA, CDR2 YSLEER. V lost 0 bases and J lost 8, with 16 bases in between. As DNA, the CDR3 is TGCGCCAGCAGCCAAGATAGCCAAGGGGTGTGGGGCTACACCTTC. Protein product: CASSQDSQGVWGYTF.

V gene TRBV5-1 combines with J gene TRBJ2-5; D is unresolved. V was shortened by 6 bases and J by 2 bases, with 5 bases between the two germline ends. The germline gives CDR1 SGHRS, CDR2 YFSETQ. This CDR3 has 11 amino acids. The chain's CDR3 is CASTIQETQYF. The CDR3 region has the DNA TGCGCCAGCACCATTCAAGAGACCCAGTACTTC. Full variable domain (rest looked up from reference TRBV5-1 and TRBJ2-5): KAGVTQTPRYLIKTRGQQVTLSCSPISGHRSVSWYQQTPGQGLQFLFEYFSETQRNKGNFPGRFSGRQFSNSRSEMNVSTLELGDSALYLCASTIQETQYFGPGTRLLVL.

In this sample, this clonotype turned up many times. This chain joins TRBV20-1 and TRBJ2-1; the D is unclear. Per germline, CDR1 DFQATT and CDR2 SNEGSKA (reference sequence). This CDR3 comprises 14 residues. Trimming left V 3 bases short and J 5 bases short, with 14 bases between. The chain's CDR3 is CSASVSRINNEQFF. The CDR3 nucleotides read TGCAGTGCTAGCGTCTCCCGCATAAACAATGAGCAGTTCTTC.

The rearrangement uses TRBV19 and TRBJ2-7; 7 bases are a match to TRBD1. Germline V gene sequence: CDR1 LNHDA, CDR2 SQIVND (reference sequence). This CDR3 contains 13 residues. The V gene end was trimmed by 4 bases and the J gene end by 5 bases; junction bases not matched to a gene: 5. The CDR3 reads CASSTQGTHEQYF. CDR3 in DNA: TGTGCCAGTAGTACACAGGGGACCCACGAGCAGTACTTC.

This clonotype showed up many times. The J gene is TRBJ1-5, the V gene TRBV6-5, with D unclear. V lost 2 bases to trimming and J lost 0 bases, with 11 bases between them. This CDR3 region has 16 residues. Germline loops: CDR1 MNHEY, CDR2 SVGAGI. The CDR3 bases are TGTGCCAGCAGTTACGGGAGGAGATATAGCAATCAGCCCCAGCATTTT. This translates into CASSYGRRYSNQPQHF.

This sequence joins TRBV28 and TRBJ1-4; 7 bases are shared with TRBD1. The length of the CDR3 is 15 residues. Germline V gene sequence: CDR1 MDHEN, CDR2 SYDVKM. V shed 5 bases and J 4 bases; nucleotides not matched to a gene: 7. The CDR3 bases are TGTGCCAGCAGTACCGGACAGGCCTTTAATGAAAAACTGTTTTTT. This sequence encodes CASSTGQAFNEKLFF.

In its sample, this clonotype was seen a few times. The chain joins TRBV6-5 to TRBJ2-7, with TRBD2 matching 7 bases. The V and J ends lost 2 bases and 0 bases, in that order; junction bases with no gene match: 7. This CDR3 has 16 residues. Germline lookup yields CDR1 MNHEY and CDR2 SVGAGI. CDR3 nucleotide sequence: TGTGCCAGCAGTTACGGCGGAGCGGGGAGCTCCTACGAGCAGTACTTC. Translation gives CASSYGGAGSSYEQYF.

This chain links TRBV20-1 with TRBJ2-5; D gene ambiguous. Trimming left V 3 bases short and J 1 base short, with 15 bases between. The CDR3 contains 15 residues. Germline-derived CDR1 and CDR2 are DFQATT and SNEGSKA (reference sequence). CDR3 in amino acids: CSASGSRSPQETQYF. CDR3 DNA sequence: TGCAGTGCTAGTGGAAGCCGAAGCCCCCAAGAGACCCAGTACTTC.

This clonotype was seen a few times. The chain is built from TRBV10-3 and TRBJ2-3; the D is unclear. V was shortened by 6 bases and J by 6 bases, with 16 bases between the two germline ends. The CDR3 contains 14 residues. Germline values: CDR1 ENHRY, CDR2 SYGVKD. Here the CDR3 DNA reads TGTGCCATCAGGAAAGGTGGCTCCCAGGATACGCAGTATTTT. It specifies CAIRKGGSQDTQYF.

V usage is TRBV30 and J usage is TRBJ2-1; 10 bases agree with TRBD1. Trimming at V came to 1 base and at J to 5 bases, leaving 11 bases not matched to a gene. Germline assignment: CDR1 GTSNPN and CDR2 SVGIG (reference sequence). The CDR3 totals 17 residues. In DNA, the CDR3 is TGTGCCTGGAGTGAAAAGCCGGGACAGGGGTACCACAATGAGCAGTTCTTC. This gives the protein CAWSEKPGQGYHNEQFF.

V usage is TRBV5-6 and J usage is TRBJ2-7; maybe TRBD2 (5 bases). V lost 0 bases and J lost 6, with 13 bases in between. The germline V gene has CDR1 SGHDT and CDR2 YYEEEE. This CDR3 has 14 amino acids. CDR3 coding DNA: TGTGCCAGCAGCTTGGGGTTGGGAGCTCTCGAGCAGTACTTC. This gives the protein CASSLGLGALEQYF.

The rearrangement joins TRBV18 to TRBJ1-4; TRBD1 might be the D (6 bases). CDR3 length: 15 residues. Germline V CDR1 and CDR2: KGHSH, LQKENI. V was shortened by 1 base and J by 0 bases, with 6 bases between the two germline ends. The CDR3 spells CASSPRTATNEKLFF. The DNA for the CDR3 is TGTGCCAGCTCACCACGGACAGCAACTAATGAAAAACTGTTTTTT.

This clonotype was seen many times. CDR3 loop: CASSTALGLADYEQYF. The CDR3 region has the DNA TGTGCCAGCAGTACGGCTCTCGGACTAGCGGACTACGAGCAGTACTTC. The gene calls are TRBV28 and TRBJ2-7; 10 nucleotides align to TRBD2. With V trimmed by 5 bases and J by 3 bases, 10 bases remained unmatched. Germline V CDR1 and CDR2: MDHEN, SYDVKM. The CDR3 has 16 residues.

The sample holds many counts of this clonotype. This chain joins TRBV25-1 and TRBJ2-3; TRBD2 matches 13 bases. Germline lookup yields CDR1 MGHDK and CDR2 SYGVNS. With 6 bases clipped from V and 3 bases from J, the junction kept 0 bases outside the gene matches. The CDR3 runs to 14 residues. The CDR3 nucleotides read TGTGCCAGCAGGACTAGCGGGAGGACAGATACGCAGTATTTT. Amino acids: CASRTSGRTDTQYF.

This sequence joins TRBV28 and TRBJ2-5; 11 positions match TRBD1. This CDR3 has 19 amino acids. Germline assignment: CDR1 MDHEN and CDR2 SYDVKM. V dropped 3 bases and J dropped 5; count of bases not matched to a gene: 17. The CDR3 loop reads CASSFPQGPTGQGVETQYF. Here the CDR3 DNA reads TGTGCCAGCAGTTTTCCCCAAGGACCCACGGGACAGGGGGTGGAGACCCAGTACTTC.

The rearrangement uses TRBV5-4 and TRBJ1-1, with D perhaps TRBD1 (5 bases). Per germline, CDR1 SGHNT and CDR2 YYREEE (reference sequence). The CDR3 loop spans 11 amino acids. V lost 9 bases and J lost 10, with 16 bases in between. In DNA form, the CDR3 reads TGTGCCATCGAAAAGGGACGGGGAGCTTTCTTT. Amino acids: CAIEKGRGAFF. The full variable domain, with the rest looked up from reference TRBV5-4 and TRBJ1-1, is ETGVTQSPTHLIKTRGQQVTLRCSSQSGHNTVSWYQQALGQGPQFIFQYYREEENGRGNFPPRFSGLQFPNYSSELNVNALELDDSALYLCAIEKGRGAFFGQGTRLTVV.

This clonotype was detected a few times. A much larger clone is a single base away; this may be a read error. This chain uses TRBV10-3 with TRBJ2-3; D may be TRBD2 (6 bases). CDR3 length: 13 residues. Trimming took off 10 bases at V and 4 bases at J, with 15 bases between the two ends. Germline V gene data show CDR1 as ENHRY and CDR2 as SYGVKD. The CDR3 DNA is TGTGCCACCGAAAGCGGGTGCCCAGATACGCAGTATTTT. Its protein is CATESGCPDTQYF.

The gene calls are TRBV20-1 and TRBJ2-7; D could derive from TRBD1 or TRBD2 (5 bases each). V lost 0 bases to trimming and J lost 4 bases, with 13 bases between them. The CDR3 has 14 amino acids. Germline CDR1 DFQATT, CDR2 SNEGSKA (reference sequence). CDR3 DNA: TGCAGTGCTAGAGATCCGGGACGCAATTACGAGCAGTACTTC. Protein sequence: CSARDPGRNYEQYF.

The table lists this clonotype with a few counts. The chain carries TRBV5-1 and TRBJ2-3; perhaps TRBD1 as D (5 bases). The V end lost 0 bases, the J end lost 4 bases, and 15 bases lay between the germline ends. This CDR3 spans 16 amino acids. In germline, CDR1 is SGHRS, CDR2 YFSETQ. In DNA form, the CDR3 reads TGCGCCAGCAGCTTGGGTCCGACAGCCTCCCCAGATACGCAGTATTTT. Its protein is CASSLGPTASPDTQYF.

This chain connects TRBV20-1 to TRBJ1-2; D not certain. Per the germline V gene, CDR1 is DFQATT and CDR2 is SNEGSKA (reference sequence). Trimming shortened V by 7 bases and J by 11 bases, and 26 bases separated the two germline ends. The CDR3 has 14 residues. The CDR3 DNA sequence: TGCAGTGGCCGCATGGTAGGGCCCGGCGTAGGGTACACCTTC. This gives the protein CSGRMVGPGVGYTF.

This chain uses TRBV20-1 with TRBJ2-7, with D unclear. Germline assignment: CDR1 DFQATT and CDR2 SNEGSKA (reference sequence). The CDR3 is made up of 12 amino acids. Trimming removed 2 bases at V and 3 bases at J, with 8 bases between. CDR3 sequence reads: CSARMGNYEQYF. CDR3 sequence (DNA): TGCAGTGCTAGAATGGGGAACTACGAGCAGTACTTC.

This clonotype was counted only a few times. The chain couples TRBV20-1 to TRBJ2-7; 13 bases agree with TRBD2. Germline lookup yields CDR1 DFQATT and CDR2 SNEGSKA (reference sequence). The CDR3 consists of 16 residues. The J segment lost 2 bases and the V segment lost 0 bases, leaving 4 bases of the junction unmatched. The CDR3, as DNA: TGCAGTGCTAGAGAGTGGGGGACTAGCGGGACCTACGAGCAGTACTTC. It codes for CSAREWGTSGTYEQYF.

The rearrangement uses TRBV3-1 and TRBJ2-7, with a possible D match to TRBD1 (6 bases). The CDR3 is 15 amino acids. Germline CDR1 LGHDT, CDR2 YNNKEL (reference sequence). V was pared by 4 bases and J by 2 bases, with 15 bases between. The CDR3 region is CASSPDSQRAYEQYF. The CDR3 coding sequence is TGTGCCAGCAGCCCGGACAGTCAGAGGGCCTACGAGCAGTACTTC.